This entry lists 7 T cell receptor beta chains sequenced from one sample in a study of cytomegalovirus exposure and HLA in healthy donors. The PCR employed 60 Vbeta primers together with 13 Jbeta primers. Data came from immunoSEQ multiplex PCR; TCRdb stores just in-frame clones and leaves some out. The table shows 100,000 to 150,000 clones, with around 75% occurring only once. Sequenced material: PBMCs. Every receptor here comes from a woman between 50 and 59 years old in good health and CMV-seropositive.

V is TRBV12-5 and J is TRBJ2-5; 11 bases are shared with TRBD2. The V gene end was trimmed by 1 base and the J gene end by 1 base; junction bases not matched to a gene: 11. CDR3 length: 19 residues. The germline V gene encodes CDR1 LGHNT and CDR2 FRNRAP. The CDR3 region has the DNA TGTGCTAGTGGTTTGGGCCAAGGGCTAGCGGGGGGAAGCCAAGAGACCCAGTACTTC. This sequence encodes CASGLGQGLAGGSQETQYF. The full variable domain, completed using reference TRBV12-5 and TRBJ2-5, is DARVTQTPRHKVTEMGQEVTMRCQPILGHNTVFWYRQTMMQGLELLAYFRNRAPLDDSGMPKDRFSAEMPDATLATLKIQPSEPRDSAVYFCASGLGQGLAGGSQETQYFGPGTRLLVL.

The J gene is TRBJ1-1, the V gene TRBV7-9; D might be TRBD1 (5 bases). The CDR3 length is 13 residues. The V and J ends lost 5 bases and 5 bases respectively, with 12 bases between them. Germline lookup yields CDR1 SEHNR and CDR2 FQNEAQ (reference sequence). In nucleotides, the CDR3 is TGTGCCAGCAGCCCTGCAGGGCGGACTGAAGCTTTCTTT. Protein sequence: CASSPAGRTEAFF.

The gene calls are TRBV10-3 and TRBJ1-2; 11 positions agree with TRBD1. V was clipped by 10 bases and J by 5 bases; unmatched bases: 6. The CDR3 length is 13 residues. CDR1 is ENHRY, CDR2 SYGVKD, per germline. The CDR3 sequence is CANGGDRGYGYTF. For the CDR3, the DNA is TGTGCCAACGGAGGGGACAGGGGGTATGGCTACACCTTC.

This clone was counted between two and nine times. This chain joins TRBV18 and TRBJ2-7, with 10 bases that match TRBD1. With V trimmed by 3 bases and J by 5 bases, 4 bases remained unmatched. The CDR3 has 14 residues. From germline, CDR1 is KGHSH and CDR2 LQKENI. The CDR3 loop is CASSPGTGEHEQYF. CDR3 nucleotide sequence: TGTGCCAGCTCACCCGGGACAGGGGAACACGAGCAGTACTTC.

On this clone: The sample has other DNA sequences that encode this CDR3 too. The J gene is TRBJ2-1, the V gene TRBV7-3; D is perhaps TRBD2 (6 bases). Germline CDR1 reads SGHTA; CDR2 reads FQGTGA. The CDR3 is 13 amino acids. Trimming took 5 bases from V and 4 from J, leaving 9 bases between them. CDR3 sequence reads: CASSLGLYNEQFF. Here the CDR3 DNA reads TGTGCCAGCAGCCTGGGACTTTACAATGAGCAGTTCTTC.

The V gene is TRBV25-1, the J gene TRBJ2-7, with unresolved D. The CDR3 has 13 amino acids. The V end was cut by 8 bases, the J end by 2 bases, with 13 bases between. Germline V CDR1 and CDR2: MGHDK, SYGVNS. CDR3 protein: CASYASETYEQYF. As DNA, the CDR3 is TGTGCCAGCTATGCATCGGAGACCTACGAGCAGTACTTC.

This clone was seen a few times. The chain carries TRBV6-7 and TRBJ1-1; TRBD1 might be the D (6 bases). TRBV6-7 has ORF status, its function being uncertain. Trimming cost V 2 bases and J 5 bases, with 12 bases left between them. The CDR3 totals 14 residues. Written as DNA, the CDR3 is TGTGCCAGCAGTTACCTTTTCAGGGGAACTGAAGCTTTCTTT. It encodes CASSYLFRGTEAFF.